The next 26 T cell receptor beta chains were all read from a single sample in a study of shared clonotypes between healthy human individuals. The assay was immunoSEQ multiplex PCR, and TCRdb's table has in-frame clones only and misses some. This table holds fewer than 2.5 million clones, 93% found once. The sequencing sample was made of naive CD4+ T cells from PBMCs. The sample's subset: CD45RA+ positively selected. These receptors came from a man between 18 and 29 years old in good health. Some clones in this sample may be carry-over from other donors' samples.

This chain links TRBV18 with TRBJ2-1; possible D gene TRBD1, 6 bases. This CDR3 spans 16 amino acids. The V end was cut by 2 bases, the J end by 9 bases, with 20 bases between. Germline values: CDR1 KGHSH, CDR2 LQKENI. The CDR3 DNA follows: TGTGCCAGCTCACCAAATCGTGTGGGGGCAGGGCCTGAGCAGTTCTTC. Amino acids: CASSPNRVGAGPEQFF.

The chain employs TRBV19 and TRBJ1-2; TRBD1 matches at 8 bases. The trim removed 4 bases at V and 5 bases at J, leaving 9 bases unmatched. This CDR3 contains 15 residues. Germline V lookup: CDR1 LNHDA, CDR2 SQIVND (reference sequence). DNA for the CDR3: TGTGCCAGTAGTACCCCAGACAGGGGTGGATATGGCTACACCTTC. This codes for CASSTPDRGGYGYTF.

Comment on this clone: The same CDR3 also results from other DNA sequences found in this sample. This rearrangement joins TRBV20-1 to TRBJ2-5; D unresolved. V lost 6 bases and J 2 bases, leaving 4 bases between the germline ends. Germline V CDR1 and CDR2: DFQATT, SNEGSKA (reference sequence). CDR3 length equals 10 residues. As DNA, the CDR3 is TGCAGTGCGCAACAAGAGACCCAGTACTTC. This translates into CSAQQETQYF.

Comment on this clone: The same CDR3 arises from other DNA sequences in this sample as well. The CDR3 bases are TGCGCCAGCAGCTCGCAGGGGAACACTGAAGCTTTCTTT. This translates into CASSSQGNTEAFF. The V call is TRBV5-1, the J call TRBJ1-1; TRBD1 is a possible D gene (5 bases). This CDR3 has 13 residues. The V gene's germline CDR1 is SGHRS and CDR2 YFSETQ. V was shortened by 3 bases and J by 1 base, with 7 bases between the two germline ends. Supplemented by reference TRBV5-1 and TRBJ1-1, the full variable domain reads KAGVTQTPRYLIKTRGQQVTLSCSPISGHRSVSWYQQTPGQGLQFLFEYFSETQRNKGNFPGRFSGRQFSNSRSEMNVSTLELGDSALYLCASSSQGNTEAFFGQGTRLTVV.

This clone was detected only once. The genes are TRBV5-4 and TRBJ2-5, with 7 bases matching TRBD1. Per the germline V gene, CDR1 is SGHNT and CDR2 is YYREEE (reference sequence). The V and J ends lost 1 base and 2 bases, in that order; junction bases with no gene match: 5. The CDR3 runs 15 residues. The DNA of the CDR3 is TGTGCCAGCAGCTTGCTCGGGACAGCTCAAGAGACCCAGTACTTC. This sequence encodes CASSLLGTAQETQYF. Looking up the rest from reference TRBV5-4 and TRBJ2-5 gives the full variable domain: ETGVTQSPTHLIKTRGQQVTLRCSSQSGHNTVSWYQQALGQGPQFIFQYYREEENGRGNFPPRFSGLQFPNYSSELNVNALELDDSALYLCASSLLGTAQETQYFGPGTRLLVL.

The chain has TRBV11-2 and TRBJ1-3; D is uncertain. This CDR3 is built from 15 residues. Germline lookup yields CDR1 SGHAT and CDR2 FQNNGV. V was cut by 5 bases and J by 0 bases, with 11 bases left in between. CDR3 nucleotides: TGTGCCAGCAGCCAACGGAGAGGCTCTGGAAACACCATATATTTT. As protein: CASSQRRGSGNTIYF.

The chain has TRBV7-6 and TRBJ2-2, with D unresolved. CDR3 length equals 16 residues. CDR1 is SGHVS and CDR2 is FNYEAQ in the germline V gene. V was cut by 0 bases and J by 0 bases, with 8 bases left in between. CDR3 region: CASSLATGTNTGELFF. In nucleotides, the CDR3 is TGTGCCAGCAGCTTAGCGACTGGAACGAACACCGGGGAGCTGTTTTTT. The variable domain in full, with the rest retrieved from reference TRBV7-6 and TRBJ2-2, is GAGVSQSPRYKVTKRGQDVALRCDPISGHVSLYWYRQALGQGPEFLTYFNYEAQQDKSGLPNDRFSAERPEGSISTLTIQRTEQRDSAMYRCASSLATGTNTGELFFGEGSRLTVL.

The chain joins TRBV7-8 to TRBJ2-5; 7 bases align to TRBD2. Looked up from germline, CDR1 is SGHVS and CDR2 is FQNEAQ. The CDR3 runs 14 residues. V shed 1 base, J shed 9 bases, and the junction held 8 bases outside the gene matches. This CDR3 is CASSLEETRGAQYF. The CDR3, as DNA: TGTGCCAGCAGCTTAGAAGAGACCCGGGGGGCCCAGTACTTC.

V usage is TRBV27 and J usage is TRBJ1-2; the D gene is possibly TRBD1 (6 bases). The germline CDR1 and CDR2 sequences are MNHEY and SMNVEV (reference sequence). V was cut by 6 bases and J by 4 bases, with 12 bases left in between. This CDR3 comprises 13 residues. DNA for the CDR3: TGTGCCAGCAGACTTGGACAGTCCTATGGCTACACCTTC. It encodes CASRLGQSYGYTF.

The CDR3 bases are TGTGCCAGTAGTCCTACTATTACAGGGGATCACTATGGCTACACCTTC. Translating it yields CASSPTITGDHYGYTF. The chain is built from TRBV19 and TRBJ1-2, with 7 bases aligning to TRBD1. The germline V gene encodes CDR1 LNHDA and CDR2 SQIVND (reference sequence). V was clipped by 5 bases and J by 3 bases; unmatched bases: 12. The CDR3 is made up of 16 amino acids.

The chain has TRBV5-1 and TRBJ2-7; TRBD2 is a possible D gene (6 bases). The CDR3 is made up of 15 amino acids. Germline V gene data show CDR1 as SGHRS and CDR2 as YFSETQ. V lost 4 bases and J 6 bases, leaving 20 bases between the germline ends. The CDR3 region has the DNA TGCGCCAGCAGCCCATATCTTGGGGGAGGAGGCGAGCAGTACTTC. This sequence encodes CASSPYLGGGGEQYF.

The CDR3 sequence: CASSPWTSGTNTGELFF. CDR3 coding DNA: TGTGCCAGCTCACCGTGGACTAGCGGGACGAACACCGGGGAGCTGTTTTTT. This sequence joins TRBV18 and TRBJ2-2, with 12 nucleotides matching TRBD2. V shed 3 bases, J shed 0 bases, and the junction held 2 bases outside the gene matches. The CDR3 sequence is 17 residues long. Germline V gives CDR1 KGHSH, CDR2 LQKENI.

CDR3 bases: TGTGCCAGCAGTGCGGAGGGGGCCCCGAACACTGAAGCTTTCTTT. The encoded protein is CASSAEGAPNTEAFF. The V call is TRBV2, the J call TRBJ1-1; TRBD1 agrees at 7 bases. With V trimmed by 4 bases and J by 1 base, 6 bases remained unmatched. The CDR3 is made up of 15 amino acids. Germline CDR1 is SNHLY and CDR2 is FYNNEI. The variable domain in full, with the rest retrieved from reference TRBV2 and TRBJ1-1, is EPEVTQTPSHQVTQMGQEVILRCVPISNHLYFYWYRQILGQKVEFLVSFYNNEISEKSEIFDDQFSVERPDGSNFTLKIRSTKLEDSAMYFCASSAEGAPNTEAFFGQGTRLTVV.

V usage is TRBV9 and J usage is TRBJ2-7; possibly TRBD2 for D (5 bases). This CDR3 is built from 14 residues. Trimming took 4 bases from V and 3 from J, leaving 14 bases between them. Germline V gene lookup returns CDR1 SGDLS and CDR2 YYNGEE. CDR3 bases: TGTGCCAGCAGCCTCGGGGATCGGCACTACGAGCAGTACTTC. Protein sequence: CASSLGDRHYEQYF.

The sample holds one count of this clone. The CDR3 DNA reads TGTGCCAGCAGCTTATTCGGGGCAGGGGACGTTTATCACTACGAGCAGTACTTC. Its translation: CASSLFGAGDVYHYEQYF. The V and J genes are TRBV13 and TRBJ2-7, with a possible D match to TRBD1 (6 bases). Trimming cost V 2 bases and J 3 bases, with 23 bases left between them. CDR3 size: 18 residues. CDR1 is PRHDT and CDR2 is FYEKMQ in the germline V gene (reference sequence).

This clone was observed a single time. The V gene is TRBV5-1, the J gene TRBJ2-1; 10 bases fit TRBD2. CDR1 and CDR2 (germline): SGHRS, YFSETQ. V gave up 2 bases and J gave up 3 bases; unmatched junction bases: 5. The CDR3 has 16 residues. Here the CDR3 reads CASSFQTSGDYNEQFF. Here the CDR3 DNA reads TGCGCCAGCAGCTTCCAAACTAGCGGGGACTACAATGAGCAGTTCTTC.

V and J are TRBV5-4 and TRBJ2-7; 7 bases line up with TRBD2. The J segment lost 3 bases and the V segment lost 3 bases, leaving 9 bases of the junction unmatched. Per germline, CDR1 SGHNT and CDR2 YYREEE (reference sequence). The CDR3 length is 15 residues. The CDR3 spells CASSSRPSGGYEQYF. CDR3 sequence (DNA): TGTGCCAGCAGCTCACGGCCTAGCGGCGGCTACGAGCAGTACTTC.

This clone was seen once. This chain links TRBV30 with TRBJ2-3, with D possibly being TRBD2 (5 bases). In germline, CDR1 is GTSNPN, CDR2 SVGIG (reference sequence). The CDR3 length is 13 residues. The V end was cut by 3 bases, the J end by 3 bases, with 10 bases between. The CDR3 reads CAWSSGKTDTQYF. CDR3 in DNA: TGTGCCTGGAGCTCGGGAAAAACAGATACGCAGTATTTT.

This chain joins TRBV18 and TRBJ2-3; D gene unclear. Trimming took off 2 bases at V and 4 bases at J, with 7 bases between the two ends. Germline assignment: CDR1 KGHSH and CDR2 LQKENI. This CDR3 spans 13 amino acids. The CDR3 is CASSPLRADTQYF. Here the CDR3 DNA reads TGTGCCAGCTCACCATTAAGGGCAGATACGCAGTATTTT.

In regard to this clone: The sample contains more than one DNA sequence encoding this CDR3. The rearrangement uses TRBV5-4 and TRBJ2-1, with a possible D match to TRBD1 (5 bases). The CDR3 runs to 15 residues. Per the germline V gene, CDR1 is SGHNT and CDR2 is YYREEE (reference sequence). V gave up 0 bases and J gave up 2 bases, with 9 bases separating them. The CDR3 reads CASSLGQGPYNEQFF. The CDR3 nucleotides read TGTGCCAGCAGCTTGGGGCAGGGCCCCTACAATGAGCAGTTCTTC. Using reference TRBV5-4 and TRBJ2-1 for the parts outside the CDR3, the full variable domain is ETGVTQSPTHLIKTRGQQVTLRCSSQSGHNTVSWYQQALGQGPQFIFQYYREEENGRGNFPPRFSGLQFPNYSSELNVNALELDDSALYLCASSLGQGPYNEQFFGPGTRLTVL.

V and J are TRBV9 and TRBJ2-3; the D is unclear. This CDR3 comprises 14 residues. Trimming cost V 4 bases and J 2 bases, with 11 bases left between them. In germline, CDR1 is SGDLS, CDR2 YYNGEE. The CDR3 spells CASSSDPVTDTQYF. CDR3 in DNA: TGTGCCAGCAGCTCAGACCCCGTCACAGATACGCAGTATTTT.

Of note for this clone: Other DNA sequences in this sample translate to the same CDR3. V gene TRBV4-3 combines with J gene TRBJ1-1; perhaps TRBD1 as D (5 bases). V was cut by 0 bases and J by 3 bases, with 11 bases left in between. Germline CDR1 reads LGHNA; CDR2 reads YSLEER. The CDR3 covers 15 residues. CDR3: CASSQDGRGDTEAFF. CDR3 DNA sequence: TGCGCCAGCAGCCAAGATGGCAGAGGGGACACTGAAGCTTTCTTT.

The CDR3 DNA reads TGCGCCAGCAGCCTGGGGGCGAGAGCCCTCGCCGATGAGCAGTTCTTC. This sequence encodes CASSLGARALADEQFF. The chain has TRBV4-1 and TRBJ2-1, with D possibly TRBD1 on 6 matching bases. CDR1 MGHRA and CDR2 YSYEKL come from the germline V gene. This CDR3 has 16 amino acids. The germline V and J ends were trimmed by 4 bases and 8 bases, with 21 bases remaining between them.

V gene TRBV30 combines with J gene TRBJ1-5; D is unclear. V lost 2 bases, J lost 1 base, and 6 bases lay in between. The germline gives CDR1 GTSNPN, CDR2 SVGIG (reference sequence). There are 13 residues in the CDR3. The CDR3 DNA reads as TGTGCCTGGAGTTCTCTAAGCAATCAGCCCCAGCATTTT. It specifies CAWSSLSNQPQHF.

With regard to this clone: Different DNA sequences within this sample yield the same CDR3. The CDR3 is CASSRGGSTDTQYF. The DNA for the CDR3 is TGTGCCAGCAGCCGCGGGGGGTCCACAGATACGCAGTATTTT. V is TRBV28 and J is TRBJ2-3; 8 bases map to TRBD2. V lost 6 bases to trimming and J lost 2 bases; unmatched junction nucleotides: 4. There are 14 residues in the CDR3. The germline V gene has CDR1 MDHEN and CDR2 SYDVKM. Variable domain in full (rest from reference TRBV28 and TRBJ2-3): DVKVTQSSRYLVKRTGEKVFLECVQDMDHENMFWYRQDPGLGLRLIYFSYDVKMKEKGDIPEGYSVSREKKERFSLILESASTNQTSMYLCASSRGGSTDTQYFGPGTRLTVL.

V is TRBV2 and J is TRBJ1-4, with D unclear. The CDR3 is 14 residues long. Trimming left V 4 bases short and J 4 bases short, with 10 bases between. In germline, CDR1 is SNHLY, CDR2 FYNNEI. This CDR3 reads CASSGIGINEKLFF. The DNA of the CDR3 is TGTGCCAGCAGTGGAATAGGGATTAATGAAAAACTGTTTTTT.